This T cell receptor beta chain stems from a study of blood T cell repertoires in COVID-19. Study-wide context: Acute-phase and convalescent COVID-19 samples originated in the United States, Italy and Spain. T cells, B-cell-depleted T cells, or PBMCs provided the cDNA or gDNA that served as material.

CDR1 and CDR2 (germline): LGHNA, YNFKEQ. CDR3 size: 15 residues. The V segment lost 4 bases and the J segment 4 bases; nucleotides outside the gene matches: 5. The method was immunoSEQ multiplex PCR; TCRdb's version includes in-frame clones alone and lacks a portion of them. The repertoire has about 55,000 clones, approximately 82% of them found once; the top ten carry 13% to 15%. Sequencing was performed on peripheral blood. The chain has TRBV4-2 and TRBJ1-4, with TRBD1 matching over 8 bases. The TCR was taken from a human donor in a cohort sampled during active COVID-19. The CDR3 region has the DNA TGTGCCAGCAGCCCCGGGACAGGAGGTAATGAAAAACTGTTTTTT. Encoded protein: CASSPGTGGNEKLFF.